One and the same sample provided the 4 T cell receptor beta chains below, sequenced in a study of blood T cell repertoires in COVID-19 (dated by TCRdb to the early 2020s). Libraries were constructed by the immunoSEQ multiplex PCR assay. TCRdb provides this immuneACCESS table in a form limited to in-frame rearrangements. Some clones are lacking; in checked studies, under half of them reflect an unresolved V gene, and why the rest are absent is not known. Across this sample there are roughly 100,000 clones, with around 89% seen only once. The ten largest clones take up around 3.4% of the sample. Sequenced material: peripheral blood. The receptors shown here come from a woman in her fifties or sixties with acute or convalescent COVID-19.

This chain uses TRBV19 with TRBJ2-1, with TRBD2 identical over 10 bases. V lost 6 bases, J lost 0 bases, and 5 bases stayed unmatched. This CDR3 is 16 amino acids long. CDR1 is LNHDA and CDR2 is SQIVND in the germline V gene (reference sequence). CDR3 sequence reads: CASRQREGISYNEQFF. CDR3 in DNA: TGTGCCAGTAGACAGCGGGAGGGCATCTCCTACAATGAGCAGTTCTTC.

In its sample, this clone was seen a few times. J is TRBJ2-1 and V is TRBV2, with 7 bases that match TRBD2. The V gene end was trimmed by 10 bases and the J gene end by 1 base; junction bases not matched to a gene: 16. The V gene's germline CDR1 is SNHLY and CDR2 FYNNEI. The CDR3 is 17 amino acids. CDR3 residues: CAIVVGRGFRSYNEQFF. In nucleotides, the CDR3 is TGTGCCATCGTGGTGGGGAGGGGCTTTAGGTCCTACAATGAGCAGTTCTTC.

The J gene is TRBJ2-3, the V gene TRBV28, with TRBD2 matching 11 bases. This CDR3 has 15 residues. Trimming removed 6 bases from V and 4 bases from J; junction bases left unmatched: 6. The germline CDR1 and CDR2 sequences are MDHEN and SYDVKM. CDR3 sequence reads: CASSYSGRVADTQYF. The CDR3 DNA reads TGTGCCAGCAGCTATAGCGGGAGGGTCGCAGATACGCAGTATTTT.

J is TRBJ2-1 and V is TRBV5-4; 7 bases line up with TRBD2. The trim removed 2 bases at V and 5 bases at J, leaving 7 bases unmatched. Germline V CDR1 and CDR2: SGHNT, YYREEE (reference sequence). This CDR3 has 15 amino acids. This CDR3 is CASSFVGGTNNEQFF. DNA of the CDR3: TGTGCCAGCAGCTTTGTGGGAGGGACCAACAATGAGCAGTTCTTC. The full variable domain, rest sourced from reference TRBV5-4 and TRBJ2-1, is ETGVTQSPTHLIKTRGQQVTLRCSSQSGHNTVSWYQQALGQGPQFIFQYYREEENGRGNFPPRFSGLQFPNYSSELNVNALELDDSALYLCASSFVGGTNNEQFFGPGTRLTVL.